These T cell receptor beta chains were read from a single sample in a study of blood T cell repertoires in COVID-19. Here immunoSEQ multiplex PCR was the method, and the copy in TCRdb shows in-frame clones only, minus some. Found here are hundreds of thousands of clones, 75% to 85% of them singletons; the top ten hold 9.5% to 15%. Sequencing was carried out using peripheral blood. Receptors originate from a woman aged 60-70 years with active or convalescent COVID-19. The CDR3 runs from the conserved cysteine through the conserved F or W. D genes are given only for firm matches. Rows may omit the clone size; those that give it use once, few, many or a size class.

v_gene	d_gene	abundance	j_gene	CDR3nt	CDR3aa
TRBV11-2	-	-	TRBJ1-2	TGTGCCAGCAGCCCCAGAACCGTTGGCTACACCTTC	CASSPRTVGYTF
TRBV18	TRBD1	-	TRBJ1-1	TGTGCCAGCTCATTAACAGGGGATGAAGCTTTCTTT	CASSLTGDEAFF
TRBV6-2/TRBV6-3	TRBD2	once	TRBJ2-4	TGTGCCAGCAGTTTAGGGACTAGCTCGCACATTCAGTACTTC	CASSLGTSSHIQYF
TRBV20-1	-	-	TRBJ1-1	TGCAGTGCCCCAGGGCCTGAAGCTTTCTTT	CSAPGPEAFF
TRBV7-3	TRBD1	-	TRBJ1-1	TGTGCCAGCAGTTTGGACAGGCAGAGTGAGGCTTTCTTT	CASSLDRQSEAFF
TRBV19	-	-	TRBJ2-1	TGTGCCAGTAGTATGGGGGGAAGGCCCTACAATGAGCAGTTCTTC	CASSMGGRPYNEQFF
TRBV9	-	few	TRBJ2-7	TGTGCCAGCAGCGGGACAGCCGGGACCTCTTTCTACGAGCAGTACTTC	CASSGTAGTSFYEQYF
TRBV3-1/TRBV3-2	-	-	TRBJ1-4	TGTGCCAGCAGCCAAGGGACTCCTGAAATGAATGAAAAACTGTTTTTT	CASSQGTPEMNEKLFF
TRBV10-2	-	-	TRBJ2-7	TGCGCCAGCACCAAGAGCTCCTACGAGCAGTACTTC	CASTKSSYEQYF
TRBV29-1	-	-	TRBJ1-1	TGCAGCGCTCGGTCCATGGAGGGATCGGACACTGAAGCTTTCTTT	CSARSMEGSDTEAFF
TRBV29-1	TRBD1	-	TRBJ2-5	TGCAGCGTTGACGGGACAGGAAAAGAGACCCAGTACTTC	CSVDGTGKETQYF
TRBV5-1	-	few	TRBJ1-2	TGCGCCAGCAGCCCGGGGGGCACCTACTATGGCTACACCTTC	CASSPGGTYYGYTF
TRBV2	TRBD1	-	TRBJ2-1	TGTGCCAGCACGAGTGGGCAGGGGGTTTACAATGAGCAGTTCTTC	CASTSGQGVYNEQFF
TRBV7-9	TRBD2	-	TRBJ2-7	TGTGCCAGCAGCCCAGCTAGCGGGGGCACCACCTACGAGCAGTACTTC	CASSPASGGTTYEQYF
TRBV6-5	-	-	TRBJ1-1	TGTGCCACCTCAGATGCAGGGGCTACTGAAGCTTTCTTT	CATSDAGATEAFF
TRBV7-8	-	-	TRBJ1-3	TGTGCCAGCAGCCTATCGGCGGGGGATGGAAACACCATATATTTT	CASSLSAGDGNTIYF
TRBV3-1/TRBV3-2	TRBD2	-	TRBJ2-3	TGTGCCAGCAGCCACGGGAGGAGCACAGATACGCAGTATTTT	CASSHGRSTDTQYF
TRBV6-5	-	-	TRBJ1-6	TGTGCCAGCAGTTACTCGAATCGGCCCCTCCACTTT	CASSYSNRPLHF
TRBV4-3	-	once	TRBJ2-2	TGCGCCAGCAGCCAAGCCCAGGATGCGAACACCGGGGAGCTGTTTTTT	CASSQAQDANTGELFF
TRBV6-6	-	-	TRBJ1-4	TGTGCCAGCAGTCCCCCCGGGCCAGGGGATGAAAAACTGTTTTTT	CASSPPGPGDEKLFF
TRBV19	TRBD2	-	TRBJ2-7	TGTGCCAGTAGCCCAATTCGGGGGGGCCGTTCCTACGAGCAGTACTTC	CASSPIRGGRSYEQYF
TRBV5-8	TRBD1	-	TRBJ2-4	TGTGCCAGCAGCCGGTTTCAGGGGGCTGCCAAAAACATTCAGTACTTC	CASSRFQGAAKNIQYF
TRBV5-4	-	-	TRBJ1-1	TGTGCCAGCAGCCGAGGTTCCTGGGGGCTCGGGTTGGGCACTGAAGCTTTCTTT	CASSRGSWGLGLGTEAFF
TRBV30	TRBD1	-	TRBJ1-3	TGTGCCTGGAGCCAAGACAGGGGCTCTGGAAACACCATATATTTT	CAWSQDRGSGNTIYF
TRBV27	TRBD1	-	TRBJ2-2	TGTGCCAGCAGTAACAACAGGGGGCGCGGCGGGGAGCTGTTTTTT	CASSNNRGRGGELFF
TRBV15	-	-	TRBJ1-1	TGTGCCACCTCCCGGGACACGGGGACTGAAGCTTTCTTT	CATSRDTGTEAFF
TRBV7-6	-	-	TRBJ2-7	TGTGCCAGCAGCTTAATCCGGGACAATAACTACGAGCAGTACTTC	CASSLIRDNNYEQYF
TRBV7-2	-	-	TRBJ2-1	TGTGCCAGCAGCTTCGCACAGGGTCTACACAATGAGCAGTTCTTC	CASSFAQGLHNEQFF
TRBV2	TRBD2	-	TRBJ2-5	TGTGCCAGCAGTTACACTAGCGGGGGCCAAGAGACCCAGTACTTC	CASSYTSGGQETQYF
TRBV30	-	-	TRBJ2-3	TGTGCCTGGAGCCGGACAGTGAGCACAGATACGCAGTATTTT	CAWSRTVSTDTQYF
TRBV7-9	-	-	TRBJ1-6	TGTGCCAGCAGCAAGAGAAATTCACCCCTCCACTTT	CASSKRNSPLHF
TRBV13	TRBD1	-	TRBJ1-6	TGTGCCAGCAGCTTCTGGGGGCGGGGCAGGGGGGATTCACCCCTCCACTTT	CASSFWGRGRGDSPLHF
TRBV5-4	TRBD2	-	TRBJ2-7	TGTGCCAGCAGCTTGGGGACTAGTCTACGAGAGCAGTACTTC	CASSLGTSLREQYF
TRBV2	TRBD1	-	TRBJ1-2	TGTGCCAGCAGTGAAGAGGGGGCCACTCCCTTC	CASSEEGATPF
TRBV6-5	-	-	TRBJ1-2	TGTGCCAGCAGTCCCTTCGGGGATACTGACTATGGCTACACCTTC	CASSPFGDTDYGYTF
TRBV5-4	TRBD1	few	TRBJ2-5	TGTGCCAGCAGCCGGACAGGAGGCGGGGAGACCCAGTACTTC	CASSRTGGGETQYF
TRBV12-3/TRBV12-4	-	-	TRBJ1-1	TGTGCCAGCAGTTCCCAGGGGATTGAAGCTTTCTTT	CASSSQGIEAFF
TRBV18	-	-	TRBJ1-3	TGTGCCAGCTCGGACTGGGGTTCCTCCTCTGGAAACACCATATATTTT	CASSDWGSSSGNTIYF
TRBV7-8	-	-	TRBJ2-3	TGTGCCAGCAGCTTAGGAGTCAGGGACACACACACAGATACGCAGTATTTT	CASSLGVRDTHTDTQYF
TRBV6-5	TRBD1	-	TRBJ2-7	TGTGCCAGCACCAGAGACAGGGGGACCTACGAGCAGTACTTC	CASTRDRGTYEQYF
TRBV14	TRBD2	-	TRBJ2-1	TGTGCCAGCAGCCAACAGCGGGGGGGACCGGGTGAGCAGTTCTTC	CASSQQRGGPGEQFF
TRBV9	TRBD1	-	TRBJ2-1	TGTGCCAGCAGCCCCAATACACAGTGGGACAGGGCGATCGATGAGCAGTTCTTC	CASSPNTQWDRAIDEQFF
TRBV29-1	-	-	TRBJ1-1	TGCAGCGTTGAATATACGGTCTTGAACACTGAAGCTTTCTTT	CSVEYTVLNTEAFF
TRBV9	-	-	TRBJ2-7	TGTGCCAGCAGCGTCCGGGACACCAGCTCCTACGAGCAGTACTTC	CASSVRDTSSYEQYF
TRBV30	TRBD1	-	TRBJ1-6	TGTGCCTGGAGTGAACAGGGGGGATCACCCCTCCACTTT	CAWSEQGGSPLHF